This T cell receptor beta chain was sequenced in a study of blood T cell repertoires in COVID-19. Study summary: The samples span acute and convalescent COVID-19 from the United States, Italy and Spain. Sample material is recorded as cDNA or gDNA derived from T cells, B-cell-depleted T cells, or PBMCs.

V lost 4 bases, J lost 7 bases, and 14 bases lay in between. This CDR3 region has 14 residues. Germline V gene sequence: CDR1 MNHEY, CDR2 SVGEGT. In the original workflow: Counts of nucleated cells, estimated from reference gene primer amplification, were obtained. Sequencing used immunoSEQ multiplex PCR; TCRdb keeps in-frame clones, though not all of them. Clonal size and the V and J genes are those of that table, whereas D and trimming came from the DNA. This sample has approximately 140,000 clones, with over 70% found just once. This clone is a singleton in its sample. The sample taken for sequencing was peripheral blood. The chain has TRBV6-2 or TRBV6-3 and TRBJ1-5; D remains unclear. The sequence was obtained from a man in his fifties or sixties with active or convalescent COVID-19. CDR3 nucleotides: TGTGCCAGCAGTTTCTTAAGGAGCCACCAGCCCCAGCATTTT. It specifies CASSFLRSHQPQHF.